Following are 7 T cell receptor beta chains from one sample sequenced in a study of shared clonotypes between healthy human individuals. Assay: immunoSEQ multiplex PCR; the TCRdb copy retains only in-frame clones and omits some. The table includes under 1,100,000 clones, around 78% detected once. The sequencing input was memory CD4+ T cells from PBMCs. Subset denoted: CD45RA-negative fraction. The receptors shown here come from a young man in good health. Some clones in this sample may be carry-over from other donors' samples.

The chain employs TRBV10-3 and TRBJ2-2; TRBD2 matches 9 bases. Germline lookup yields CDR1 ENHRY and CDR2 SYGVKD. This CDR3 is 15 amino acids long. V lost 10 bases, J lost 2 bases, and 8 bases stayed unmatched. CDR3 region: CASSAGGINTGELFF. CDR3 in DNA: TGTGCCAGTTCGGCGGGAGGGATCAACACCGGGGAGCTGTTTTTT.

V gene TRBV19 combines with J gene TRBJ1-5, with TRBD1 matching 9 bases. V shed 6 bases and J 4 bases; nucleotides not matched to a gene: 4. Per germline, CDR1 LNHDA and CDR2 SQIVND (reference sequence). CDR3 length equals 14 residues. The DNA for the CDR3 is TGTGCCAGTAGCCCGGGACAGGGAAATCAGCCCCAGCATTTT. Its protein product is CASSPGQGNQPQHF.

The chain carries TRBV19 and TRBJ1-2; 8 positions match TRBD1. Germline values: CDR1 LNHDA, CDR2 SQIVND (reference sequence). The junction had 9 bases not matched to a gene; V was cut back by 0 bases and J by 3 bases. CDR3 length: 17 amino acids. CDR3 DNA sequence: TGTGCCAGTAGTATAGACGGTAGCGACAGGGGCGACTATGGCTACACCTTC. Translated: CASSIDGSDRGDYGYTF.

J is TRBJ2-2 and V is TRBV7-9; 8 bases map to TRBD2. This CDR3 has 18 amino acids. Germline CDR1 SEHNR, CDR2 FQNEAQ (reference sequence). Germline trimming cut 1 base from V and 3 bases from J; bases unmatched to any gene: 10. The CDR3 DNA reads as TGTGCCAGCAGCTTAGGTTCTCAGCGGGAGTGGTACACCGGGGAGCTGTTTTTT. Its translation is CASSLGSQREWYTGELFF. Looking up the rest from reference TRBV7-9 and TRBJ2-2 gives the full variable domain: DTGVSQNPRHKITKRGQNVTFRCDPISEHNRLYWYRQTLGQGPEFLTYFQNEAQLEKSRLLSDRFSAERPKGSFSTLEIQRTEQGDSAMYLCASSLGSQREWYTGELFFGEGSRLTVL.

This chain connects TRBV5-1 to TRBJ1-4, with 7 positions matching TRBD1. Germline V gene lookup returns CDR1 SGHRS and CDR2 YFSETQ. The junction had 8 bases not matched to a gene; V was cut back by 2 bases and J by 4 bases. The CDR3 is made up of 16 amino acids. The DNA of the CDR3 is TGCGCCAGCAGCTTAGCCCCAGGGGGAGGTAATGAAAAACTGTTTTTT. Translated: CASSLAPGGGNEKLFF.

This chain links TRBV27 with TRBJ1-4; TRBD1 matches at 8 bases. Per the germline V gene, CDR1 is MNHEY and CDR2 is SMNVEV (reference sequence). The V segment lost 4 bases and the J segment 7 bases; nucleotides outside the gene matches: 11. This CDR3 has 16 amino acids. DNA for the CDR3: TGTGCCAGCAGTTCCCTAAGGACAGGGCGGACTGAAAAACTGTTTTTT. It specifies CASSSLRTGRTEKLFF.

This rearrangement joins TRBV2 to TRBJ2-7; 8 bases agree with TRBD1. This CDR3 has 10 amino acids. CDR1 SNHLY and CDR2 FYNNEI come from the germline V gene. The CDR3 coding sequence is TGTGGGACAGGGAATTACGAGCAGTACTTC. The encoded protein is CGTGNYEQYF. Full variable domain (missing parts from reference TRBV2 and TRBJ2-7): EPEVTQTPSHQVTQMGQEVILRCVPISNHLYFYWYRQILGQKVEFLVSFYNNEISEKSEIFDDQFSVERPDGSNFTLKIRSTKLEDSAMYFCGTGNYEQYFGPGTRLTVT.